Reported below is one T cell receptor (beta chain). What it recognizes is unknown. A junction boundary mismatches the germline segment, possibly from a read error. MiXCR, applied by TCRdb to the 5' RACE reads, yields one record per CDR3 protein. This sample has tens of thousands of distinct CDR3 sequences; 11% occur once, and the top ten carry about 3.9%. The germline V gene encodes CDR1 DFQATT and CDR2 SNEGSKA (reference sequence). The CDR3 runs 14 residues. The sample originates from a study of neurological immune-mediated disorders. For the sorted libraries, roughly 1 million CD4+ or CD8+ T cells were used. Whole-study results and caveats: TCR-beta repertoires seemed private in all groups, with no expanded CDR3 amino acid sequences shared.

The specimen sequenced was CD4+ T cells from blood. The receptor comes from a woman aged 25-40 years with HTLV-1-associated myelopathy (HAM/TSP). The chain employs TRBV20-1 and TRBJ2-3; 9 bases line up with TRBD1. In nucleotides, the CDR3 is TGCAGTGCTCTAACAGGGGGCGCCGCAGATACTCAGTATTTT. Its translation: CSALTGGAADTQYF.